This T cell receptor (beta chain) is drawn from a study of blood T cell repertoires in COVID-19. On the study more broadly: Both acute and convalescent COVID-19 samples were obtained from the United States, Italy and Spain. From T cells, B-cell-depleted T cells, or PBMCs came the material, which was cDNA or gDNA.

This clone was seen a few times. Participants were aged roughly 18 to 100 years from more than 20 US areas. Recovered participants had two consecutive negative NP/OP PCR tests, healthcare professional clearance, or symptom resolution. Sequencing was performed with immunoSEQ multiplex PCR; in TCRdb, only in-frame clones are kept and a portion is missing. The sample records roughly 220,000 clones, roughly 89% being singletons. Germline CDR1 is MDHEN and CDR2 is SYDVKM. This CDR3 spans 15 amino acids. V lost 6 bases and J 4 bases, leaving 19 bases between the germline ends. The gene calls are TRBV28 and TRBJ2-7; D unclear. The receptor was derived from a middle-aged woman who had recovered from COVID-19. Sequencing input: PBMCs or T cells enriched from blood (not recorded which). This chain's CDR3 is CASSSTSTGRYEQYV. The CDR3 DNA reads TGTGCCAGCAGCAGCACGTCGACGGGTAGGTACGAGCAGTACGTC.